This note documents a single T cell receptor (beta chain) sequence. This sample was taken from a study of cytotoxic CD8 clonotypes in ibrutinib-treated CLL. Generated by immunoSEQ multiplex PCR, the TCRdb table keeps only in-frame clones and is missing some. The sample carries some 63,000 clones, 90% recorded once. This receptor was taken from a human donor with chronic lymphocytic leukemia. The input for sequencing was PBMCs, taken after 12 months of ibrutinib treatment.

CDR3 sequence: CASSFDQETQYF. In DNA, the CDR3 is TGTGCCAGCAGCTTTGACCAAGAGACCCAGTACTTC. The rearrangement uses TRBV5-4 and TRBJ2-5, with D uncertain. This CDR3 is built from 12 residues. The germline V gene has CDR1 SGHNT and CDR2 YYREEE (reference sequence). The V end was cut by 2 bases, the J end by 0 bases, with 2 bases between. The complete variable domain, with remaining parts taken from reference TRBV5-4 and TRBJ2-5, reads ETGVTQSPTHLIKTRGQQVTLRCSSQSGHNTVSWYQQALGQGPQFIFQYYREEENGRGNFPPRFSGLQFPNYSSELNVNALELDDSALYLCASSFDQETQYFGPGTRLLVL.